The rows below give T cell receptor beta chains drawn from one sample of a study of memory CD4+ T cells and cytomegalovirus serostatus. Assay used: immunoSEQ multiplex PCR; TCRdb lists only in-frame clones, some missing. The sample lists some 52,000 clones; roughly four fifths were seen once. The source material was memory CD4+ T cells from blood. The receptors derive from an adult in good health and CMV-seronegative. CDR3s include the opening cysteine and the closing phenylalanine or tryptophan. The order of the fields is V gene, D gene, clone size, J gene, CDR3 protein, CDR3 DNA. A D gene is named only where the DNA matches it firmly. A clone size is listed for some rows: how often the clone was seen (once, few, many), or a class if it is expanded.

V: TRBV19; D: TRBD1; size: .; J: TRBJ2-5; CDR3: CATQPRSGGSETQYF; DNA: TGTGCCACCCAGCCCCGTTCAGGGGGCTCGGAGACCCAGTACTTC
V: TRBV5-1; D: TRBD2; size: once; J: TRBJ2-1; CDR3: CASSRAGGAVDEQFF; DNA: TGCGCCAGCAGCCGAGCGGGAGGGGCCGTGGATGAGCAGTTCTTC
V: TRBV2; D: .; size: few; J: TRBJ1-3; CDR3: CASVDSSGNTIYF; DNA: TGTGCCAGCGTCGACAGCTCTGGAAACACCATATATTTT
V: TRBV7-7; D: TRBD2; size: .; J: TRBJ2-1; CDR3: CASSFSGKGEQFF; DNA: TGTGCTAGCAGCTTTAGCGGGAAGGGTGAGCAGTTCTTC
V: TRBV7-2; D: TRBD1; size: once; J: TRBJ1-2; CDR3: CASSLGTGDGYTF; DNA: TGTGCCAGCAGCTTAGGGACAGGCGATGGCTACACCTTC
V: TRBV15; D: .; size: .; J: TRBJ2-5; CDR3: CATSSRKHTPAETQYF; DNA: TGTGCCACCAGCAGTAGGAAACACACCCCGGCGGAGACCCAGTACTTC
V: TRBV27; D: .; size: .; J: TRBJ1-2; CDR3: CASSPLNEGATF; DNA: TGTGCCAGCAGTCCTCTGAATGAAGGCGCGACCTTC
V: TRBV28; D: TRBD2; size: once; J: TRBJ2-1; CDR3: CASSTWGGYNEQFF; DNA: TGTGCCAGCAGTACATGGGGGGGCTACAATGAGCAGTTCTTC
V: TRBV9; D: TRBD1; size: .; J: TRBJ1-3; CDR3: CASSPRIGTGPGNTIYF; DNA: TGTGCCAGCAGCCCCAGGATTGGGACAGGGCCTGGAAACACCATATATTTT
V: TRBV6-5; D: .; size: .; J: TRBJ2-7; CDR3: CASSYGGRGEQYF; DNA: TGTGCCAGCAGTTACGGGGGGCGTGGGGAGCAGTACTTC
V: TRBV7-9; D: .; size: .; J: TRBJ1-1; CDR3: CASSLGREAFF; DNA: TGTGCCAGCAGCTTAGGCAGGGAAGCTTTCTTT
V: TRBV28; D: .; size: .; J: TRBJ1-4; CDR3: CASSTWRGEREKLFF; DNA: TGTGCCAGCAGCACTTGGAGAGGGGAACGAGAAAAACTGTTTTTT
V: TRBV6-5; D: .; size: .; J: TRBJ1-5; CDR3: CASSQGGEGQPQHF; DNA: TGTGCCAGCAGCCAGGGAGGCGAAGGTCAGCCCCAGCATTTT
V: TRBV5-4; D: .; size: .; J: TRBJ2-6; CDR3: CASSFYSGANVLTF; DNA: TGTGCCAGCAGCTTCTATTCTGGGGCCAACGTCCTGACTTTC
V: TRBV28; D: TRBD1; size: .; J: TRBJ2-1; CDR3: CASSSTGTGNEQFF; DNA: TGTGCCAGCAGTTCTACCGGGACAGGGAATGAGCAGTTCTTC
V: TRBV19; D: .; size: .; J: TRBJ1-2; CDR3: CASSVRRDGSYGYTF; DNA: TGTGCCAGTAGTGTACGCCGGGACGGAAGCTATGGCTACACCTTC
V: TRBV7-2; D: TRBD2; size: few; J: TRBJ2-2; CDR3: CASSRWSLAGANGELFF; DNA: TGTGCCAGCAGCCGCTGGAGTCTAGCGGGAGCGAACGGGGAGCTGTTTTTT
V: TRBV9; D: .; size: .; J: TRBJ1-4; CDR3: CASSVATGEKLFF; DNA: TGTGCCAGCAGCGTAGCTACGGGTGAAAAACTGTTTTTT
V: TRBV5-4; D: .; size: once; J: TRBJ1-1; CDR3: CASRSQGTEAFF; DNA: TGTGCCAGCAGATCTCAGGGGACTGAAGCTTTCTTT
V: TRBV7-2; D: TRBD1; size: .; J: TRBJ1-4; CDR3: CASSLGTGGKLFF; DNA: TGTGCCAGCAGCTTAGGGACAGGGGGAAAACTGTTTTTT
V: TRBV4-3; D: .; size: .; J: TRBJ2-4; CDR3: CASSQDAAQNIQYF; DNA: TGCGCCAGCAGCCAAGACGCGGCACAAAACATTCAGTACTTC
V: TRBV29-1; D: TRBD1; size: .; J: TRBJ1-6; CDR3: CSVRGQENSPLHF; DNA: TGCAGCGTCCGTGGACAGGAGAATTCACCCCTCCACTTT
V: TRBV28; D: .; size: few; J: TRBJ1-5; CDR3: CASSFPGTTTQPQHF; DNA: TGTGCCAGCAGTTTTCCCGGGACCACCACCCAGCCCCAGCATTTT
V: TRBV25-1; D: .; size: .; J: TRBJ2-1; CDR3: CASSLGIYNEQFF; DNA: TGTGCCAGCAGCCTCGGGATTTACAATGAGCAGTTCTTC
V: TRBV28; D: .; size: .; J: TRBJ2-1; CDR3: CASLVGGQLGEQFF; DNA: TGTGCCAGCCTCGTGGGGGGGCAATTGGGTGAGCAGTTCTTC
V: TRBV18; D: .; size: .; J: TRBJ1-6; CDR3: CASSPQRAGDNSPLHF; DNA: TGTGCCAGCTCACCACAGAGGGCAGGGGATAATTCACCCCTCCACTTT
V: TRBV5-8; D: .; size: .; J: TRBJ2-7; CDR3: CASSAVHSITYEQYF; DNA: TGTGCCAGCAGCGCGGTCCACTCGATCACCTACGAGCAGTACTTC
V: TRBV6-4; D: .; size: .; J: TRBJ2-2; CDR3: CASADTDRTGELFF; DNA: TGTGCCAGCGCGGACACGGACCGCACCGGGGAGCTGTTTTTT
V: TRBV7-2; D: TRBD1; size: .; J: TRBJ1-6; CDR3: CASSIAGTGGSPLHF; DNA: TGTGCCAGCAGCATAGCCGGGACAGGAGGGTCACCCCTCCACTTT
V: TRBV5-1; D: .; size: .; J: TRBJ2-2; CDR3: CASSLGVLAPIANTGELFF; DNA: TGCGCCAGCAGCTTGGGGGTACTAGCTCCTATTGCGAACACCGGGGAGCTGTTTTTT
V: TRBV29-1; D: .; size: .; J: TRBJ2-1; CDR3: CSVTPGLRNNEQFF; DNA: TGCAGCGTGACCCCGGGGCTCCGTAACAATGAGCAGTTCTTC
V: TRBV2; D: .; size: few; J: TRBJ1-2; CDR3: CASRAGGAYGYTF; DNA: TGTGCCAGCAGGGCCGGGGGAGCCTATGGCTACACCTTC
V: TRBV5-1; D: TRBD1; size: .; J: TRBJ2-7; CDR3: CASSLAGGEQYF; DNA: TGCGCCAGCAGCTTGGCAGGGGGCGAGCAGTACTTC
V: TRBV6-6; D: TRBD1; size: .; J: TRBJ1-6; CDR3: CASSGGTGDNSPLHF; DNA: TGTGCCAGCAGTGGGGGGACAGGGGATAATTCACCCCTCCACTTT
V: TRBV5-4; D: .; size: .; J: TRBJ2-7; CDR3: CASGSKQSSKASYEQYF; DNA: TGTGCCAGCGGCTCGAAACAAAGTAGTAAAGCTTCCTACGAGCAGTACTTC
V: TRBV9; D: .; size: few; J: TRBJ1-2; CDR3: CASSVEGYGYTF; DNA: TGTGCCAGCAGCGTAGAAGGGTATGGCTACACCTTC
V: TRBV25-1; D: .; size: .; J: TRBJ1-2; CDR3: CASSESGRNYGYTF; DNA: TGTGCCAGCAGTGAATCTGGTCGGAACTATGGCTACACCTTC
V: TRBV6-6; D: TRBD2; size: .; J: TRBJ2-1; CDR3: CASSYSASGSLSGQFF; DNA: TGTGCCAGCAGTTACTCGGCTAGCGGGTCACTTAGTGGGCAGTTCTTC
V: TRBV7-3; D: TRBD1; size: .; J: TRBJ2-2; CDR3: CASSLGQGASGELFF; DNA: TGTGCCAGCAGCCTCGGACAGGGGGCATCGGGGGAGCTGTTTTTT
V: TRBV7-3; D: .; size: medium-sized; J: TRBJ1-1; CDR3: CASRLEPSTEAFF; DNA: TGTGCCAGCAGACTAGAACCGAGCACTGAAGCTTTCTTT
V: TRBV14; D: .; size: few; J: TRBJ1-4; CDR3: CASSQGGFNEKLFF; DNA: TGTGCCAGCAGCCAAGGAGGGTTTAATGAAAAACTGTTTTTT
V: TRBV7-9; D: .; size: .; J: TRBJ1-1; CDR3: CASSPGVNPSAFF; DNA: TGTGCCAGCAGCCCCGGTGTAAATCCTTCAGCTTTCTTT
V: TRBV7-2; D: TRBD2; size: .; J: TRBJ2-1; CDR3: CASSLRTSGNNEQFF; DNA: TGTGCCAGCAGCTTAAGGACTAGCGGGAACAATGAGCAGTTCTTC
V: TRBV11-2; D: .; size: .; J: TRBJ2-3; CDR3: CASSSRGGDTDTQYF; DNA: TGTGCCAGCAGCTCGAGGGGCGGGGACACAGATACGCAGTATTTT
V: TRBV11-2; D: .; size: .; J: TRBJ1-1; CDR3: CASSYERMNTEAFF; DNA: TGTGCCAGCAGCTACGAGCGCATGAACACTGAAGCTTTCTTT
V: TRBV19; D: .; size: few; J: TRBJ1-5; CDR3: CASSKGGVGNQPQHF; DNA: TGTGCCAGTAGTAAGGGTGGGGTCGGCAATCAGCCCCAGCATTTT
V: TRBV5-4; D: .; size: .; J: TRBJ2-1; CDR3: CASSVVGARHLFF; DNA: TGTGCCAGCAGCGTTGTGGGGGCTAGACATCTGTTCTTC
V: TRBV28; D: TRBD1; size: few; J: TRBJ1-2; CDR3: CASSLRQGAGYGYTF; DNA: TGTGCCAGCAGTCTTCGACAGGGGGCCGGCTATGGCTACACCTTC